By sample fraction, the clone carrying this T cell receptor (beta chain) is medium-sized (0.01 to 0.1%). Antigen unknown. No cell fractionation was done, so the repertoire covers all unsorted peripheral blood T cells. Reverse transcription used around 500 ng RNA and constant-region primers for alpha and beta. Using multiplexing indices, alpha and beta chain libraries were generated apart by chain-specific third strand synthesis. One primer pair amplified all rearrangements per chain; each cDNA got molecular barcodes. After a brief PCR adding P5, P7 and a second index, approximately 21 amplification cycles followed. TCRdb used MiXCR to reprocess the 5' RACE reads, holding one entry per CDR3 protein. Found here are under 9,000 distinct CDR3 sequences, roughly 7.4% of them singletons; the top ten hold about 9.3%. The source of the sample is a study of HIV-infected patients and healthy controls. Overall study results and limits: Size-matching overweighted rare events from HIV-infected data when comparing patients with controls.

Looked up from germline, CDR1 is SGHRS and CDR2 is YFSETQ. CDR3 length equals 17 residues. The ends were cut back, 0 bases at V and 0 bases at J, with 15 bases in the middle. The chain is built from TRBV5-1 and TRBJ1-1; D gene uncertain. The sequence came from an adult with HIV infection. The sequencing here drew on blood, taken before antiretroviral therapy. The CDR3: CASSLAIGGTMNTEAFF. CDR3 nucleotides: TGCGCCAGCAGCTTGGCCATCGGCGGTACGATGAACACTGAAGCTTTCTTT.